This TCR beta chain was obtained from a study of identical twins. As to this clonotype: Its antigen is not identified.

Study conclusions and caveats: Invariant T cells like MAIT and iNKT could partly confound the zero-insertion analyses.

The CDR3 contains 12 residues. V was trimmed by 2 bases and J by 6 bases, leaving 7 bases between them. Germline V lookup: CDR1 GTSNPN, CDR2 SVGIG (reference sequence). The donors were all healthy and Caucasian. TCRdb processed the 5' RACE reads anew with MiXCR; each CDR3 protein has one entry. The table lists a few hundred thousand distinct CDR3 sequences, approximately 11% of them singletons. In addition, the sample was reused for a study of yellow fever vaccine responses in identical twins. This second study notes: Among the twins, the vaccine T cell response reportedly seemed partly convergent and partly personalized.

This clonotype originated in a woman aged 18-29 years in good health. The chain links TRBV30 to TRBJ2-2; D ambiguous. Sequenced input: memory (CD45RO+) T cells sorted from blood. The CDR3 DNA sequence: TGTGCCTGGAGTCCTTACTCCGGGGAGCTGTTTTTT. Protein: CAWSPYSGELFF.